The 18 T cell receptor beta chains given below trace back to one sample, sequenced in a study of shared clonotypes between healthy human individuals. TCRdb keeps only in-frame clones here, not all; method: immunoSEQ multiplex PCR. The sample has millions of clones; just over 90% are singletons. CD8 cells classed as naive were CD45RO-negative and positively selected for CCR7, excluding terminally differentiated effector memory CD45RA+ cells. The sequenced material came from naive CD8+ T cells from PBMCs. These receptors were collected from a man aged 18-30 years in good health. Some clones in this sample may be carry-over from other donors' samples.

The chain has TRBV27 and TRBJ2-7, with TRBD2 as a possible D gene (6 bases). There are 16 residues in the CDR3. V lost 0 bases and J 3 bases, leaving 15 bases between the germline ends. Germline V gives CDR1 MNHEY, CDR2 SMNVEV (reference sequence). The CDR3 protein is CASSLSGGEVGYEQYF. The CDR3 bases are TGTGCCAGCAGTTTATCAGGAGGGGAGGTGGGCTACGAGCAGTACTTC.

V and J are TRBV29-1 and TRBJ1-1, with D uncertain. The CDR3 consists of 16 residues. Germline CDR1 reads SQVTM; CDR2 reads ANQGSEA. Trimming cost V 0 bases and J 6 bases, with 20 bases left between them. In nucleotides, the CDR3 is TGCAGCGTTGAAGACCCCCTTTTAAGGGTGGGTTCTGAAGCTTTCTTT. Translated, it gives CSVEDPLLRVGSEAFF.

The chain is built from TRBV19 and TRBJ1-2, with 8 bases identical to TRBD1. This CDR3 contains 17 residues. The germline gives CDR1 LNHDA, CDR2 SQIVND (reference sequence). V was clipped by 9 bases and J by 6 bases; unmatched bases: 21. CDR3 nucleotide sequence: TGTGCCAGGAAGGACAGGGACCTCCGGGGGTTCTTCAATGGCTACACCTTC. Translated, it gives CARKDRDLRGFFNGYTF.

The V and J genes are TRBV29-1 and TRBJ2-1; D not resolved. Between the trimmed V and J ends, which lost 5 bases and 7 bases, there was a span of 24 bases. Germline V gene data show CDR1 as SQVTM and CDR2 as ANQGSEA. CDR3 length equals 16 residues. In DNA form, the CDR3 reads TGCAGCGTTTGGTCGATGAGAGAGCCCCTGATTAATGAGCAGTTCTTC. It is translated as CSVWSMREPLINEQFF.

This sequence joins TRBV11-2 and TRBJ2-7; 12 bases are a match to TRBD2. Trimming cost V 5 bases and J 3 bases; bases outside gene matches: 2. Germline CDR1 and CDR2: SGHAT and FQNNGV. This CDR3 is 14 amino acids long. The CDR3 DNA follows: TGTGCCAGCAGCGGGACTAGCGGGTTCTACGAGCAGTACTTC. Translated, it gives CASSGTSGFYEQYF.

The chain links TRBV27 to TRBJ2-6; D is undetermined. Germline V gene sequence: CDR1 MNHEY, CDR2 SMNVEV (reference sequence). The V end was cut by 4 bases, the J end by 2 bases, with 15 bases between. The length of the CDR3 is 17 residues. CDR3 in DNA: TGTGCCAGCAGTTCCCAACAAGTTTGGGCTGGGGCCAACGTCCTGACTTTC. Translated: CASSSQQVWAGANVLTF.

The chain joins TRBV6-1 to TRBJ2-7; no firm D call. Trimming removed 6 bases from V and 2 bases from J, with 17 bases in between. The CDR3 runs 15 residues. Per the germline V gene, CDR1 is MNHNS and CDR2 is SASEGT. This chain's CDR3 is CASRILTGPTYEQYF. As DNA, the CDR3 is TGTGCCAGCAGGATCCTGACCGGGCCAACCTACGAGCAGTACTTC.

The chain has TRBV6-5 and TRBJ2-7; no firm D call. The CDR3 totals 14 residues. V shed 5 bases and J shed 2 bases, with 13 bases lying between them. Germline V gene sequence: CDR1 MNHEY, CDR2 SVGAGI. The CDR3 DNA is TGTGCCAGCAGTCTCAGTTACCCAGCCTACGAGCAGTACTTC. It is translated as CASSLSYPAYEQYF.

The V call is TRBV6-5, the J call TRBJ2-5; D is perhaps TRBD2 (6 bases). V shed 0 bases and J shed 4 bases, with 15 bases lying between them. Germline V CDR1 and CDR2: MNHEY, SVGAGI. The CDR3 covers 16 residues. CDR3 bases: TGTGCCAGCAGTTACTCGGGCGGGATAGAGGGAGAGACCCAGTACTTC. It codes for CASSYSGGIEGETQYF.

As DNA, the CDR3 is TGTGCCAGCACCGGCCCGGGGTACCAAGAGACCCAGTACTTC. Amino acid sequence: CASTGPGYQETQYF. The genes are TRBV2 and TRBJ2-5; tentative D call: TRBD2 (5 bases). This CDR3 is built from 14 residues. Germline CDR1 SNHLY, CDR2 FYNNEI. V lost 7 bases, J lost 0 bases, and 12 bases lay in between.

The CDR3 bases are TGTGCCAGCAGCTTGTATGAGGCCTGGGGGACCCAGTACTTC. Its translation is CASSLYEAWGTQYF. V usage is TRBV5-6 and J usage is TRBJ2-5, with D unresolved. The CDR3 spans 14 residues. The germline V gene encodes CDR1 SGHDT and CDR2 YYEEEE. Trimming stripped 1 base from V and 7 bases from J, with 14 bases between.

The chain couples TRBV9 to TRBJ1-3, with 7 bases aligning to TRBD1. This CDR3 has 13 residues. V lost 6 bases to trimming and J lost 2 bases; unmatched junction nucleotides: 2. CDR1 and CDR2 from the germline V gene are SGDLS and YYNGEE. The chain's CDR3 is CASKGATGNTIYF. The CDR3 DNA reads as TGTGCCAGCAAGGGGGCCACTGGAAACACCATATATTTT. Supplemented by reference TRBV9 and TRBJ1-3, the full variable domain reads DSGVTQTPKHLITATGQRVTLRCSPRSGDLSVYWYQQSLDQGLQFLIQYYNGEERAKGNILERFSAQQFPDLHSELNLSSLELGDSALYFCASKGATGNTIYFGEGSWLTVV.

The genes are TRBV7-3 and TRBJ2-2, with D unclear. The V end was cut by 8 bases, the J end by 5 bases, with 12 bases between. Germline loops: CDR1 SGHTA, CDR2 FQGTGA. This CDR3 contains 13 residues. The DNA of the CDR3 is TGTGCCAGCCGCTATGTGGGGACCGGGGAGCTGTTTTTT. Residues: CASRYVGTGELFF. Drawing the rest from reference TRBV7-3 and TRBJ2-2, the complete variable domain is GAGVSQTPSNKVTEKGKYVELRCDPISGHTALYWYRQSLGQGPEFLIYFQGTGAADDSGLPNDRFFAVRPEGSVSTLKIQRTERGDSAVYLCASRYVGTGELFFGEGSRLTVL.

As to this clone: Different DNA sequences within this sample yield the same CDR3. J is TRBJ2-3 and V is TRBV5-4; D is unclear. Germline CDR1 is SGHNT and CDR2 is YYREEE (reference sequence). V lost 2 bases and J lost 1, with 2 bases in between. CDR3 length equals 12 residues. CDR3 coding DNA: TGTGCCAGCAGCTTACGCACAGATACGCAGTATTTT. Protein product: CASSLRTDTQYF.

The chain joins TRBV4-3 to TRBJ1-3; a weak D match, TRBD1 (5 bases). Germline V lookup: CDR1 LGHNA, CDR2 YSLEER. This CDR3 region has 15 residues. Trimming pared 1 base from V and 4 bases from J, leaving 11 bases between. Here the CDR3 DNA reads TGCGCCAGCAGCCAAGGGTCGCACAGGGGAAACACCATATATTTT. Translation: CASSQGSHRGNTIYF.

V and J are TRBV6-6 and TRBJ1-5; D is perhaps TRBD1 (5 bases). Per the germline V gene, CDR1 is MNHNY and CDR2 is SVGAGI (reference sequence). Deletions cut 2 bases from V and 8 bases from J, with 13 bases between. The CDR3 totals 14 residues. CDR3 nucleotide sequence: TGTGCCAGCAGTTACCCAGGTGGGGGGGAGCCCCAGCATTTT. Amino acid sequence: CASSYPGGGEPQHF.

Only one count was recorded for this clone. Here the CDR3 reads CANSTTGELFF. The CDR3 region has the DNA TGTGCCAATAGTACGACCGGGGAGCTGTTTTTT. The chain has TRBV27 and TRBJ2-2, with unresolved D. The CDR3 loop spans 11 amino acids. The V and J ends lost 10 bases and 5 bases respectively, with 8 bases between them. Germline V gene data show CDR1 as MNHEY and CDR2 as SMNVEV (reference sequence).

The chain is built from TRBV11-2 and TRBJ2-7; D unclear. The CDR3 is 15 amino acids. CDR1 SGHAT and CDR2 FQNNGV come from the germline V gene. Between the trimmed V and J ends, which lost 1 base and 0 bases, there was a span of 10 bases. The CDR3 nucleotides read TGTGCCAGCAGCTTAGGGTTCGGATACTCCTACGAGCAGTACTTC. It encodes CASSLGFGYSYEQYF.